This T cell receptor beta chain emerged from a study of blood T cell repertoires in COVID-19. Study information: The study drew acute and convalescent COVID-19 samples from the United States, Italy and Spain. From T cells, B-cell-depleted T cells, or PBMCs came the material, which was cDNA or gDNA.

J was trimmed by 2 bases and V by 5 bases; bases with no gene match: 5. Germline CDR1 and CDR2: LNHDA and SQIVND (reference sequence). This CDR3 is built from 16 residues. Original methodology: Estimates of nucleated cell counts were drawn from the amplification of reference gene primers. Only in-frame clones appear in the TCRdb table, and some are missing; sequencing was by immunoSEQ multiplex PCR. From that table come the V and J calls and clone size; the DNA was used to work out D and trimming. The sample shows under 55,000 clones, about 80% of them seen only once. The origin of this receptor is an older man with acute or convalescent COVID-19. The chain uses TRBV19 and TRBJ1-4, with 10 positions matching TRBD1. Sequenced input: peripheral blood. CDR3 bases: TGTGCCAGTAGTTACCGACAGGGGGCGACTAATGAAAAACTGTTTTTT. Protein sequence: CASSYRQGATNEKLFF. Together with reference TRBV19 and TRBJ1-4, the CDR3 gives the full variable domain: DGGITQSPKYLFRKEGQNVTLSCEQNLNHDAMYWYRQDPGQGLRLIYYSQIVNDFQKGDIAEGYSVSREKKESFPLTVTSAQKNPTAFYLCASSYRQGATNEKLFFGSGTQLSVL.